This T cell receptor beta chain appears in the sequencing data of a study of CD8 T cells in ankylosing spondylitis (dated by TCRdb to 2015 to 2018). Some background on the complete study: The study profiled T cell receptor beta repertoires in healthy donors and ankylosing spondylitis patients to find disease-linked TCR variants. The whole study cohort included some 100 healthy donors and some 27 ankylosing spondylitis patients. Peripheral blood samples were taken, and synovial fluid was additionally collected from ankylosing spondylitis patients. What the study reported, not specific to this receptor: Some TCR beta motif variants had previously been reported in synovial fluid and blood of reactive arthritis patients, which suggested common disease-initiation mechanisms. According to the report, matched synovial fluid samples from ankylosing spondylitis patients were significantly enriched for the disease-linked clones. A TCR beta motif of several highly homologous amino acid variants appeared characteristic of blood from ankylosing spondylitis patients. The disease-linked clones showed a CD8+ phenotype and occurred at relatively low frequencies in peripheral blood.

TCRdb names Illumina HiSeq 2500 as the instrument used. TCR beta libraries were prepared by quantitative 5'-RACE with molecular barcodes. The original methods were these. To identify disease-linked TCR variants, a new computational method was used, one built on a probabilistic model of VDJ rearrangement. TCRdb reprocessing: public reads trimmed at Q25 with fastp, clones called with MiXCR, in-frame beta chains kept. Every CDR3 protein is listed once, alongside the most common genes and DNA of its rows. These V and J calls rely on TCRdb rather than the paper's analysis. This sample holds about 360,000 distinct CDR3 sequences; 20% were observed only once. The ten largest clones add up to 13% of the sample. The CDR3 measures 15 amino acids from cysteine to phenylalanine. Only the CDR3 region is kept as DNA, spanning 45 bases read in frame from base 1. The germline V gene sets CDR1 to SGHAT and CDR2 to FQNNGV. V loses 0 bases, J loses 2 bases, and the germline ends lie 8 bases apart.

This clonotype has only a few counts. Its antigen target is currently unknown. No qualities accompany the bases; no much larger clone lies one base away. Sequences were obtained from blood, either unsorted or a sorted T cell fraction (not recorded which). The TCR was taken from a male donor with ankylosing spondylitis or in good health (not recorded which). Recombination linked TRBV11-2 to TRBJ2-1; the best D guess is TRBD2, with 6 bases matching. CDR3 sequence: CASSLDAGTYNEQFF. DNA sequence: TGTGCCAGCAGCTTAGATGCGGGGACCTACAATGAGCAGTTCTTC.